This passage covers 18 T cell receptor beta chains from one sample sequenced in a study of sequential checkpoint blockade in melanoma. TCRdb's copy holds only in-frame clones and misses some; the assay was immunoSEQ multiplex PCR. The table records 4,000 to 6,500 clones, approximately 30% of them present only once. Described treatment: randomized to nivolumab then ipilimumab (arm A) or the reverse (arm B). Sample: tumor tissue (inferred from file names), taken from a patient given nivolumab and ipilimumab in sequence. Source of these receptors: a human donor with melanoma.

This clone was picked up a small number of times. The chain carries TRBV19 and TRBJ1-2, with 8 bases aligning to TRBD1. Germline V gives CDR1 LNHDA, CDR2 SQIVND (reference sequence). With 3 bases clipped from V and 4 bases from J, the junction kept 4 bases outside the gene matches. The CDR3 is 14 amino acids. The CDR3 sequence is CASSIDRGSYGYTF. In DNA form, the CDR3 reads TGTGCCAGTAGTATTGACAGGGGATCCTATGGCTACACCTTC.

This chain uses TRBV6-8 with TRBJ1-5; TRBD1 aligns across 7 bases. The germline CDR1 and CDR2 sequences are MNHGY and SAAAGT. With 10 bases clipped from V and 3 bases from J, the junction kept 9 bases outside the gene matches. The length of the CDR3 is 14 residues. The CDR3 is CAISPGQYNQPQHF. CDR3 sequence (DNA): TGTGCCATCAGCCCGGGACAGTACAATCAGCCCCAGCATTTT.

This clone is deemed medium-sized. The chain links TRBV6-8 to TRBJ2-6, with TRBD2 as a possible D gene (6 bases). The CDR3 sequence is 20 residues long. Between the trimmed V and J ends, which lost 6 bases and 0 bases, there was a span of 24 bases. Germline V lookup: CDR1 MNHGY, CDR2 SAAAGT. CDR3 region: CASSIPRGSSLFSGANVLTF. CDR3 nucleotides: TGTGCCAGCAGCATACCCCGGGGGTCCTCGCTATTCTCTGGGGCCAACGTCCTGACTTTC.

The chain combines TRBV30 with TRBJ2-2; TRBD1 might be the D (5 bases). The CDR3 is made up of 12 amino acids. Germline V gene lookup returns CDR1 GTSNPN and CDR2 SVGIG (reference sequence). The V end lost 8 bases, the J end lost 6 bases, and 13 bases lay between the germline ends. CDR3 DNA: TGTGCCGGACGAGTGGGGCCCGGGGAGCTGTTTTTT. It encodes CAGRVGPGELFF.

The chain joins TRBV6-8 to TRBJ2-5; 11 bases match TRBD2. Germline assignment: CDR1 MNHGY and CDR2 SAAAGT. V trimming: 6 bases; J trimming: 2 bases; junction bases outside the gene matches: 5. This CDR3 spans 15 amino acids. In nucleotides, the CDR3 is TGTGCCAGCAGCCCGACTAGCGGGGTTCAAGAGACCCAGTACTTC. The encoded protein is CASSPTSGVQETQYF.

The CDR3 region is CASSYSGWDTYEQYF. Written as DNA, the CDR3 is TGTGCCAGCAGTTACTCGGGGTGGGATACCTACGAGCAGTACTTC. The V and J genes are TRBV6-8 and TRBJ2-7; D is unclear. Germline CDR1 and CDR2: MNHGY and SAAAGT. With 0 bases removed from V and 2 bases from J, the gap between germline ends came to 11 bases. The CDR3 is 15 residues long.

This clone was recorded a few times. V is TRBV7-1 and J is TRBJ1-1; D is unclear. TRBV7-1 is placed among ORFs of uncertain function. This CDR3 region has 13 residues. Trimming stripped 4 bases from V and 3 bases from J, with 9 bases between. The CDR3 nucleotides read TGTGCCAGCAGCTTAGTGGGAGACACTGAAGCTTTCTTT. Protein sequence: CASSLVGDTEAFF.

This CDR3 is CASSEYLAETYNEQFF. CDR3 in DNA: TGCGCCAGCAGTGAGTACCTAGCGGAGACCTACAATGAGCAGTTCTTC. The V gene is TRBV10-2, the J gene TRBJ2-1, with 7 bases that match TRBD2. The J segment lost 2 bases and the V segment lost 1 base, leaving 5 bases of the junction unmatched. Germline loops: CDR1 WSHSY, CDR2 SAAADI. The CDR3 spans 16 residues.

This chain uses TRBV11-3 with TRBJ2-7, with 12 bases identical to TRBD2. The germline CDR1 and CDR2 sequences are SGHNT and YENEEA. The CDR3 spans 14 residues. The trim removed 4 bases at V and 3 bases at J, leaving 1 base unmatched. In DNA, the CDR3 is TGTGCCAGCAGCTCGGGACTAGCGGGCTACGAGCAGTACTTC. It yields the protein CASSSGLAGYEQYF.

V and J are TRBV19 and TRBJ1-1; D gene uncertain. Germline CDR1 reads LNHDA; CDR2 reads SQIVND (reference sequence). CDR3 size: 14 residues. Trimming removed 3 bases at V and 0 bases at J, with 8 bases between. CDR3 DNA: TGTGCCAGTAGTATGGCCTTGGTGAACACTGAAGCTTTCTTT. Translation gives CASSMALVNTEAFF.

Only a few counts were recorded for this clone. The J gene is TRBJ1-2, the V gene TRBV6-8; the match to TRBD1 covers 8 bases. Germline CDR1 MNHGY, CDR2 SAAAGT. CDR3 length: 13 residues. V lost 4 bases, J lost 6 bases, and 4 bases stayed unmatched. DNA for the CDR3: TGTGCCAGCAGTTTTGGACAGGGCCATGGCTACACCTTC. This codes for CASSFGQGHGYTF.

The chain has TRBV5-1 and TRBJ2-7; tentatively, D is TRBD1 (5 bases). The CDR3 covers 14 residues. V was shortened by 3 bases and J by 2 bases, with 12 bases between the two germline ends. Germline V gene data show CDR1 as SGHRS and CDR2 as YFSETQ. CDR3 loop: CASSSPTVTYEQYF. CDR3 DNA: TGCGCCAGCAGCTCTCCGACAGTTACCTACGAGCAGTACTTC.

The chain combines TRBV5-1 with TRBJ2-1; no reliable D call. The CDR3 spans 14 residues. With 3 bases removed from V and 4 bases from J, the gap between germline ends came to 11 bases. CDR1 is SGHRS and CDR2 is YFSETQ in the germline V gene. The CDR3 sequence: CASSSTKGYNEQFF. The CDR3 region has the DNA TGCGCCAGCAGCTCCACTAAGGGATACAATGAGCAGTTCTTC. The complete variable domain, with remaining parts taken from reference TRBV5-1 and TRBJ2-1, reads KAGVTQTPRYLIKTRGQQVTLSCSPISGHRSVSWYQQTPGQGLQFLFEYFSETQRNKGNFPGRFSGRQFSNSRSEMNVSTLELGDSALYLCASSSTKGYNEQFFGPGTRLTVL.

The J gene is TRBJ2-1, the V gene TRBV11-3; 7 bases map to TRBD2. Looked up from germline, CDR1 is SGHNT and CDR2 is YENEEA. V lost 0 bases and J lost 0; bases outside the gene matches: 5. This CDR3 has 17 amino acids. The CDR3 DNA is TGTGCCAGCAGCTTAGATTCTGGCGGGAGCTCCTACAATGAGCAGTTCTTC. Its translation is CASSLDSGGSSYNEQFF.

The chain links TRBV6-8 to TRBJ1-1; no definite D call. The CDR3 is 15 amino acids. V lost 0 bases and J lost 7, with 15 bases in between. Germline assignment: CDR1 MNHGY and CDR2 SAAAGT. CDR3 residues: CASSYSGGPLSEAFF. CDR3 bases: TGTGCCAGCAGTTACTCCGGCGGTCCTCTCAGTGAAGCTTTCTTT.

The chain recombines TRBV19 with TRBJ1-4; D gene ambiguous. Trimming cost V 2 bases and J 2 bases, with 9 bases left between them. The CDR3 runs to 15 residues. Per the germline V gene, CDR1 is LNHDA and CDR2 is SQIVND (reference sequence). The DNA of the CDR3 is TGTGCCAGTAGTATACTCTCTGGGACTAATGAAAAACTGTTTTTT. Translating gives CASSILSGTNEKLFF. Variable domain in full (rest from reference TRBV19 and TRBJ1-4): DGGITQSPKYLFRKEGQNVTLSCEQNLNHDAMYWYRQDPGQGLRLIYYSQIVNDFQKGDIAEGYSVSREKKESFPLTVTSAQKNPTAFYLCASSILSGTNEKLFFGSGTQLSVL.

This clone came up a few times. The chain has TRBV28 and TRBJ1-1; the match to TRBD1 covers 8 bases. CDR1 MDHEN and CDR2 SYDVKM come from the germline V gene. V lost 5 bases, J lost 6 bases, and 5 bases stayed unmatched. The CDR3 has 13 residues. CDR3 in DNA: TGTGCCAGCAGTGGACAGGGTAACCCTGAAGCTTTCTTT. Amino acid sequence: CASSGQGNPEAFF.

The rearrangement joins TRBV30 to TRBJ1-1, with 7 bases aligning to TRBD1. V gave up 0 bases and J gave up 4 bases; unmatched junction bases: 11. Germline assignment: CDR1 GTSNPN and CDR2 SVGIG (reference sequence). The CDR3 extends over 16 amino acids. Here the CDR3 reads CAWSVWGAGGITEAFF. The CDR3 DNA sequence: TGTGCCTGGAGTGTATGGGGCGCAGGGGGGATCACTGAAGCTTTCTTT.